This TCR beta chain was captured in a study of blood T cell repertoires in COVID-19 (TCRdb year 2020). Background on the whole study: Samples from collaborators originated in the United States, Italy and Spain and spanned both the acute and convalescent phases of COVID-19. Subjects who had been exposed to COVID-19, were actively infected with it, or had recovered from it provided the deeply sampled blood TCRbeta repertoires that made up the dataset. Where available, HLA class I and class II types were taken from metadata supplied by the sample provider and were not determined by assay-based typing. A freely available public database, intended as a resource for researchers studying the immune response to SARS-CoV-2, is where the repertoires were released. The samples were drawn from the first 160 participants of the ongoing ImmuneRACE study and from 1,254 subjects provided by 6 global collaborators. Nearly every sample came with metadata listing a de-identified subject ID, COVID-19 status, age in years and sex. The prospective study material was composed of cDNA or gDNA derived from T cells, B-cell-depleted T cells, or PBMCs. General study outcomes and caveats: Clinical and demographic metadata were provided uncurated, with the amount varying by source and participant.

In Seattle, one collaborating source enrolled patients while the infection was active and tracked those patients longitudinally over the course of disease. Collaborating institutions collected whole blood in K2EDTA tubes following their own protocols. For TCRbeta analysis, collaborator samples were shipped as frozen whole blood, as isolated PBMCs, or as DNA extracted from either sample type. Concerning this clone itself: There is no known antigen for this receptor. The input lacks base qualities; no much larger clone sits a single base away.

Counted from cysteine to phenylalanine, this CDR3 has 15 amino acids. Only the CDR3 DNA stays, 45 bases, in frame from base 1. CDR1 and CDR2 were assigned from the germline V gene (reference sequence) as LGHDT and YNNKEL. A distance of 16 bases separates the germline ends of V and J, which lose 3 bases and 5 bases respectively. The immunoSEQ Assay, a bias-controlled multiplex PCR, was used to amplify TCRbeta CDR3 regions from genomic DNA. The original methods were these. Nucleated cell counts per sample were estimated from amplification of reference gene primers within the assay. To quantify the absolute abundance of each unique TCRbeta CDR3 rearrangement, sequence reads were collapsed and filtered. For each sample, productive Simpson clonality was calculated as the square root of Simpson's diversity index across productive rearrangements. Sourced from immuneACCESS, this table was stored by TCRdb with only in-frame sequences that have V and J called. A share of the clones is absent; for the studies checked, an unresolved V gene accounts for under half, and the remainder has no known explanation. V, J and clone size are those of that table, while D and trimming were read from the DNA. Present in this sample are under 100,000 clones, around 82% of which were seen just once. Roughly 3% of the sample is taken by the ten largest.

Source material: peripheral blood. The sequence came from a woman aged 80 or over with COVID-19, enrolled during active disease. The V gene is TRBV3-1 (or the pseudogene TRBV3-2) and the J gene is TRBJ1-1; 6 matching bases give a weak D call of TRBD1. At the DNA level, the sequence is TGTGCCAGCAGCCACCCGGGGGGGGCTCGGACTGAAGCTTTCTTT. Its protein product is CASSHPGGARTEAFF.